This is a list of T cell receptor beta chains from one sample in a study of human thymus T cells. Assay: immunoSEQ multiplex PCR; the TCRdb copy retains only in-frame clones and omits some. The top ten clones hold 0.03% to 0.035% of a sample with under 95,000 clones, 85% to 95% of them seen once. Sequenced material: thymus tissue. These receptors were taken from a girl younger than two with a congenital heart defect but otherwise immunologically healthy. Both conserved end residues are part of each CDR3. A D gene is named only where the DNA matches it firmly. Size is omitted from some rows. Given values are once, few, many or a class for expanded clones.

NA TRBJ2-3 NA TRBV27 CASSFQPQYF TGTGCCAGCAGTTTCCAGCCCCAGTATTTT
NA TRBJ1-5 NA TRBV25-1 CASSDFGRTRSNQPQHF TGTGCCAGCAGTGATTTCGGAAGGACTCGAAGCAATCAGCCCCAGCATTTT
NA TRBJ2-1 NA TRBV7-9 CASSNTFEREPIHYNEQFF TGTGCCAGCAGCAATACTTTTGAACGGGAACCCATTCACTACAATGAGCAGTTCTTC
NA TRBJ2-3 TRBD1 TRBV19 CASSSYRGLTDTQYF TGTGCCAGTAGTAGTTACAGGGGTCTCACAGATACGCAGTATTTT
NA TRBJ2-1 TRBD2 TRBV4-3 CASSQSPGLADNEQFF TGCGCCAGCAGCCAATCCCCGGGACTAGCAGATAATGAGCAGTTCTTC
NA TRBJ2-7 NA TRBV9 CASSEGGRGSQSREQYF TGTGCCAGCAGCGAGGGGGGTCGCGGGAGCCAATCGAGGGAGCAGTACTTC
NA TRBJ2-1 TRBD2 TRBV7-8 CASSSSGTSGYTSSYNEQFF TGTGCCAGCAGCTCCTCCGGGACTAGCGGGTACACCAGCTCCTACAATGAGCAGTTCTTC
NA TRBJ1-4 NA TRBV7-9 CASSYPNPDTLATNEKLFF TGTGCCAGCAGCTATCCCAATCCCGACACACTGGCAACTAATGAAAAACTGTTTTTT
NA TRBJ2-7 TRBD1 TRBV6-5 CASRCAGGPCKQYF TGTGCCAGCAGGTGCGCAGGGGGCCCCTGTAAGCAGTACTTC
NA TRBJ1-5 NA TRBV7-6 CASSLTGNQPQHF TGTGCCAGCAGCCTCACAGGGAATCAGCCCCAGCATTTT
NA TRBJ2-1 NA TRBV19 CASSIVSLGLRDNEQFF TGTGCCAGTAGTATAGTATCTTTAGGACTACGGGACAATGAGCAGTTCTTC
NA TRBJ2-7 TRBD2 TRBV6-1 CASSESASGRNEQYF TGTGCCAGCAGTGAATCTGCTAGCGGGAGGAACGAGCAGTACTTC
NA TRBJ2-3 NA TRBV7-2 CASSLGQWGQNSTDTQYF TGTGCCAGCAGCTTAGGCCAATGGGGGCAAAATAGCACAGATACGCAGTATTTT
NA TRBJ1-1 NA TRBV7-2 CASSLAVGENTEAFF TGTGCCAGCAGCTTAGCGGTGGGAGAGAACACTGAAGCTTTCTTT
NA TRBJ2-5 TRBD1 TRBV18 CASSPIEGTGDHVQETQYF TGTGCCAGCTCACCGATAGAAGGGACAGGGGACCATGTCCAAGAGACCCAGTACTTC
NA TRBJ2-1 TRBD2 TRBV19 CASRGGKLAGGEEQFF TGTGCCAGTAGGGGTGGTAAACTAGCGGGAGGAGAGGAGCAGTTCTTC
NA TRBJ2-1 NA TRBV15 CATSRDVLASDEQFF TGTGCCACCAGCAGAGATGTCCTAGCTTCGGATGAGCAGTTCTTC
NA TRBJ2-5 TRBD2 TRBV18 CASSPPRGGRETQYF TGTGCCAGCTCACCACCGCGGGGGGGCCGAGAGACCCAGTACTTC
NA TRBJ2-7 TRBD2 TRBV11-2 CASSLDPRTSGPYEQYF TGTGCCAGCAGCTTAGACCCTCGGACTAGCGGACCCTACGAGCAGTACTTC
NA TRBJ1-2 NA TRBV23-1 CARPATLGYTF TGCGCCAGACCGGCTACCTTGGGCTACACCTTC
NA TRBJ2-1 TRBD1 TRBV7-2 CASSPDRGPYNEQFF TGTGCCAGCAGCCCGGACAGGGGCCCCTACAATGAGCAGTTCTTC
NA TRBJ1-2 NA TRBV29-1 CSVAGRGIDGYTF TGCAGCGTTGCCGGAAGGGGAATTGATGGCTACACCTTC
NA TRBJ2-1 NA TRBV5-6 CASSFSLRDWGYNEQFF TGTGCCAGCAGCTTCAGCTTGCGGGACTGGGGGTACAATGAGCAGTTCTTC
NA TRBJ2-1 TRBD2 TRBV25-1 CATRGWASGSLNEQFF TGTGCAACCAGGGGATGGGCTAGCGGGAGTTTAAATGAGCAGTTCTTC
NA TRBJ2-7 NA TRBV19 CASSIGGTYEQYF TGTGCCAGTAGTATCGGGGGTACCTACGAGCAGTACTTC
once TRBJ2-7 NA TRBV10-3 CAISDGRSYEQYF TGTGCCATCAGTGACGGAAGAAGCTACGAGCAGTACTTC
NA TRBJ2-2 TRBD2 TRBV7-2 CASSARLAEINTGELFF TGTGCCAGCAGCGCCCGACTAGCGGAGATAAACACCGGGGAGCTGTTTTTT
NA TRBJ2-1 NA TRBV7-2 CASSPPDYSYNEQFF TGTGCCAGCAGCCCTCCGGATTACTCTTACAATGAGCAGTTCTTC
NA TRBJ2-1 TRBD2 TRBV7-6 CASSASGVNYNEQFF TGTGCCAGCAGCGCAAGCGGGGTAAATTACAATGAGCAGTTCTTC
NA TRBJ1-4 NA TRBV30 CAWKASHATNEKLFF TGTGCCTGGAAAGCGTCACATGCAACTAATGAAAAACTGTTTTTT
NA TRBJ2-3 NA TRBV5-1 CASSPTGQDTQYF TGCGCCAGCAGTCCTACGGGGCAAGATACGCAGTATTTT
NA TRBJ2-3 TRBD1 TRBV7-2 CASSLEDRGPDCTDTQYF TGTGCCAGCAGCTTAGAGGACAGGGGTCCCGACTGCACAGATACGCAGTATTTT
NA TRBJ1-1 NA TRBV5-5 CASSLGGTQNTEAFF TGTGCCAGCAGCTTGGGGGGGACACAAAACACTGAAGCTTTCTTT
NA TRBJ1-1 NA TRBV11-2 CASSLQGPHITEAFF TGTGCCAGCAGCTTGCAGGGACCCCACATCACTGAAGCTTTCTTT
NA TRBJ2-7 NA TRBV7-9 CASSFPGSSYEQYF TGTGCCAGCAGCTTCCCAGGGTCGTCCTACGAGCAGTACTTC
once TRBJ1-1 NA TRBV2 CASSVIQGVRSTEAFF TGTGCCAGCAGTGTGATACAGGGAGTTCGGAGCACTGAAGCTTTCTTT
NA TRBJ2-1 TRBD1 TRBV9 CASSPYPGQQDNEQFF TGTGCCAGCAGCCCTTATCCGGGACAGCAGGACAATGAGCAGTTCTTC
NA TRBJ2-5 TRBD1 TRBV28 CASRLSGTGQETQYF TGTGCCAGCAGACTTTCCGGGACAGGACAAGAGACCCAGTACTTC
NA TRBJ2-1 NA TRBV27 CASSSTGTKKNEQFF TGTGCCAGCAGTTCTACCGGGACAAAGAAGAATGAGCAGTTCTTC
once TRBJ2-7 TRBD2 TRBV5-1 CASTALGGVPYYEQYF TGCGCCAGCACTGCTCTGGGGGGGGTACCCTACTACGAGCAGTACTTC
NA TRBJ1-2 NA TRBV11-2 CASSLVGEIQQNYGYTF TGTGCCAGCAGCTTAGTTGGGGAGATACAGCAGAACTATGGCTACACCTTC
NA TRBJ2-2 NA TRBV7-3 CASSLTTSGTGELFF TGTGCCAGCAGCTTAACGACTAGTGGCACCGGGGAGCTGTTTTTT